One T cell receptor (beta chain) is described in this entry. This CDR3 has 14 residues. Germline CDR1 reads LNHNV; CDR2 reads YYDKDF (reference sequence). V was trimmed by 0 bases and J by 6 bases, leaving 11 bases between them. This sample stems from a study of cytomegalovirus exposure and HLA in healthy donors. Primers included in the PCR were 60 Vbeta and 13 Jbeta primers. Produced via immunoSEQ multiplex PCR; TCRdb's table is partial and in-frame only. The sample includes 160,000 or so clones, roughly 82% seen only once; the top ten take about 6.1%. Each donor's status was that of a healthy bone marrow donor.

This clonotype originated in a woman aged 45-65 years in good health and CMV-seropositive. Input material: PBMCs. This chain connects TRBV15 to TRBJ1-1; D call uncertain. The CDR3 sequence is CATSREAGSAEAFF. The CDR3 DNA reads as TGTGCCACCAGCAGAGAAGCGGGAAGCGCTGAAGCTTTCTTT.